This record looks at one T cell receptor (beta chain) sequence and its context. V trimming: 4 bases; J trimming: 2 bases; junction bases outside the gene matches: 5. This CDR3 comprises 15 residues. Germline loops: CDR1 SGHVS, CDR2 FNYEAQ. This entry comes from a study of cytomegalovirus exposure and HLA in healthy donors. Repertoires were generated with immunoSEQ multiplex PCR, while TCRdb's copy carries only in-frame clones and drops some. The data contain roughly 200,000 clones, roughly 86% of them singletons. This chain joins TRBV7-6 and TRBJ2-7; the match to TRBD1 covers 10 bases. What was sequenced was PBMCs. The receptor was isolated from a man aged 25 to 40 in good health and CMV-seropositive. CDR3 sequence (DNA): TGTGCCAGCAGCTACGGGACAGGGGTAACCTACGAGCAGTACTTC. Encoded protein: CASSYGTGVTYEQYF.